This T cell receptor beta chain stems from a study of molecular identifiers for immune sequencing clone quantification. General observations from the study: Highly expanded clones may be undercounted when identical TCR molecules share barcodes.

There are many counts of this clonotype. Its antigen is undetermined. The V and J ends lost 4 bases and 8 bases respectively, with 12 bases between them. This CDR3 region has 13 residues. Germline lookup yields CDR1 SGHVS and CDR2 FNYEAQ. TCRdb independently ran MiXCR on the PCR reads; one entry per CDR3 protein. Of 55,000 to 75,000 distinct CDR3 sequences listed, less than 20% are singletons. The sequence came from a human donor in good health. Some libraries in this study had Jurkat cell RNA spiked in. The sequenced material came from naive CD8+ T cells from blood, with Jurkat cell RNA spiked in. Subset given: FACS-sorted CD8+CD4-CCR7+CD45RA+ naive T cells. The chain employs TRBV7-6 and TRBJ2-1; possible D gene TRBD2, 6 bases. The CDR3 coding sequence is TGTGCCAGCAGCTACGGCCGCGGGGATGAGCAGTTCTTC. It codes for CASSYGRGDEQFF. The full variable domain, completed using reference TRBV7-6 and TRBJ2-1, is GAGVSQSPRYKVTKRGQDVALRCDPISGHVSLYWYRQALGQGPEFLTYFNYEAQQDKSGLPNDRFSAERPEGSISTLTIQRTEQRDSAMYRCASSYGRGDEQFFGPGTRLTVL.